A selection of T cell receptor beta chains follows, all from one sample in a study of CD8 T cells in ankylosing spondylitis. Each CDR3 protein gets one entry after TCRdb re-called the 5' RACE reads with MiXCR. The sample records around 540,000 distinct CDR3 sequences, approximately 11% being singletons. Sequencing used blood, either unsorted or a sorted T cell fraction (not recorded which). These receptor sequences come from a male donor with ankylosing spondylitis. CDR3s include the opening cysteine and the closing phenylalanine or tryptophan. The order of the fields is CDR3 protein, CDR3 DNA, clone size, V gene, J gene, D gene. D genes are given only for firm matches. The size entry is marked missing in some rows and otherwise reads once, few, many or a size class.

CASSQLLAGSFGNEQFF,TGCGCCAGCAGCCAATTGCTAGCGGGTTCATTCGGAAATGAGCAGTTCTTC,few,TRBV4-1,TRBJ2-1,TRBD2
CATSVNRLPLTYNEQFF,TGTGCCACCAGCGTTAACCGACTGCCTCTTACCTACAATGAGCAGTTCTTC,few,TRBV24-1,TRBJ2-1,-
CASRQAGGGNIQYF,TGTGCCAGCAGACAAGCGGGAGGGGGAAACATTCAGTACTTC,-,TRBV6-2/TRBV6-3,TRBJ2-4,TRBD2
CASTGDSGANVLTF,TGTGCCAGCACCGGGGACTCTGGGGCCAACGTCCTGACTTTC,few,TRBV3-1,TRBJ2-6,-
CSVEGAGGRPGYTF,TGCAGCGTGGAGGGGGCAGGAGGGCGTCCTGGCTACACCTTC,few,TRBV29-1,TRBJ1-2,TRBD1
CSARDNRQGHNEQFF,TGCAGTGCTAGAGATAATCGACAGGGGCACAATGAGCAGTTCTTC,few,TRBV20-1,TRBJ2-1,TRBD1
CASSASDRYEQYF,TGCGCCAGCAGCGCCTCGGACAGGTACGAGCAGTACTTC,-,TRBV5-1,TRBJ2-7,TRBD1
CASSLGAGNAEAFF,TGCGCCAGCAGCTTGGGGGCCGGGAACGCTGAAGCTTTCTTT,many,TRBV5-1,TRBJ1-1,-
CASSLGLAEINEQFF,TGCGCCAGCAGCTTGGGGCTAGCGGAAATAAATGAGCAGTTCTTC,many,TRBV5-1,TRBJ2-1,TRBD2
CSVGHAAEAFF,TGCAGCGTTGGGCACGCCGCTGAAGCTTTCTTT,few,TRBV29-1,TRBJ1-1,-
CSARRQQGSHEQYF,TGCAGTGCTAGGAGGCAACAGGGGTCCCACGAGCAGTACTTC,few,TRBV20-1,TRBJ2-7,TRBD1
CSVEDRSYAEETQYF,TGCAGCGTTGAAGATCGTTCGTACGCCGAAGAGACCCAGTACTTC,few,TRBV29-1,TRBJ2-5,-
CASSFTGGAKNIQYF,TGCGCCAGCAGCTTTACAGGGGGAGCCAAAAACATTCAGTACTTC,few,TRBV5-1,TRBJ2-4,TRBD1
CASSSGQGARTNEKLFF,TGTGCCAGCAGCTCGGGACAGGGGGCTAGAACTAATGAAAAACTGTTTTTT,-,TRBV7-9,TRBJ1-4,TRBD1
CASRSTDSGTGFSQPQHF,TGTGCCAGCAGATCCACCGATTCCGGGACAGGGTTCAGTCAGCCCCAGCATTTT,many,TRBV6-1,TRBJ1-5,TRBD1
CASSYQAPGTISGNTIYF,TGTGCCAGCAGTTATCAAGCTCCCGGGACAATCTCTGGAAACACCATATATTTT,many,TRBV6-5,TRBJ1-3,-
CASSHAPRSGSILNEQFF,TGTGCCAGCAGCCATGCACCGCGGAGCGGGAGCATTCTAAATGAGCAGTTCTTC,-,TRBV3-1,TRBJ2-1,TRBD2
CASSVDREIAEAFF,TGTGCCAGCAGCGTCGACAGGGAGATAGCTGAAGCTTTCTTT,-,TRBV7-9,TRBJ1-1,TRBD1
CASSLDEKLFF,TGCGCCAGCAGCTTGGATGAAAAACTGTTTTTT,many,TRBV5-1,TRBJ1-4,-
CASSGTSTNNEQFF,TGCGCCAGCAGCGGGACTAGCACGAACAATGAGCAGTTCTTC,-,TRBV5-1,TRBJ2-1,TRBD2
CASSRLRTGLGETQYF,TGCGCCAGCAGCCGACTGCGGACAGGCCTGGGAGAGACCCAGTACTTC,-,TRBV4-1,TRBJ2-5,TRBD1
CASSYGVGTEAFF,TGTGCCAGCAGCTACGGGGTAGGCACTGAAGCTTTCTTT,-,TRBV7-8,TRBJ1-1,-
CASSLGDRGGYNEQFF,TGCGCCAGCAGCTTGGGGGACAGGGGAGGTTACAATGAGCAGTTCTTC,-,TRBV5-1,TRBJ2-1,TRBD1
CASSFPHGRARAGELFF,TGTGCCAGCAGTTTCCCCCACGGGAGGGCCCGGGCCGGGGAGCTGTTTTTT,-,TRBV12-3/TRBV12-4,TRBJ2-2,TRBD2
CASSEKGRASSYEQYF,TGCGCCAGCAGTGAAAAGGGCAGGGCAAGCTCCTACGAGCAGTACTTC,few,TRBV10-2,TRBJ2-7,-
CATSRDRWGELFF,TGTGCCACCAGCAGAGATCGGTGGGGGGAGCTGTTTTTT,few,TRBV15,TRBJ2-2,-
CASSWSPTAGQPQHF,TGTGCCAGCAGCTGGAGTCCCACGGCGGGACAGCCCCAGCATTTT,-,TRBV7-8,TRBJ1-5,-
CASSLATGVYNEQFF,TGCGCCAGCAGCTTGGCCACCGGGGTCTACAATGAGCAGTTCTTC,few,TRBV5-1,TRBJ2-1,-
CASSADRVYGYTF,TGTGCCAGCAGTGCGGACAGGGTCTATGGCTACACCTTC,few,TRBV7-8,TRBJ1-2,TRBD1
CASSFTLSDEKLFF,TGTGCCAGCAGCTTCACCCTGTCGGATGAAAAACTGTTTTTT,few,TRBV11-2,TRBJ1-4,-
CASSKVCRPEMNTEAFF,TGTGCCAGCAGCAAAGTTTGCAGACCAGAAATGAACACTGAAGCTTTCTTT,-,TRBV21-1,TRBJ1-1,-
CATAEDGNYGYTF,TGTGCCACCGCCGAGGACGGCAACTATGGCTACACCTTC,-,TRBV12-3/TRBV12-4,TRBJ1-2,-
CASRKGDGSTEAFF,TGTGCCAGCAGAAAGGGGGACGGAAGCACTGAAGCTTTCTTT,few,TRBV12-3/TRBV12-4,TRBJ1-1,-
CSARDTTTYEQYF,TGCAGTGCTAGAGACACCACCACCTACGAGCAGTACTTC,-,TRBV20-1,TRBJ2-7,-
CASSKGLEDREQFF,TGTGCCAGCAGCAAGGGACTAGAGGATCGGGAGCAGTTCTTC,-,TRBV7-9,TRBJ2-1,TRBD2
CASSRGGAGNEKLFF,TGCGCCAGCAGCCGAGGAGGGGCCGGGAATGAAAAACTGTTTTTT,few,TRBV4-1,TRBJ1-4,-
CASSYSRQPNTEAFF,TGTGCCAGCAGTTACTCTCGGCAGCCGAACACTGAAGCTTTCTTT,-,TRBV6-5,TRBJ1-1,-
CASSFGTGGYTGELFF,TGTGCCAGCAGTTTCGGGACAGGGGGGTACACCGGGGAGCTGTTTTTT,-,TRBV12-3/TRBV12-4,TRBJ2-2,TRBD1
CSASAGGSSYNEQFF,TGCAGTGCTAGCGCGGGAGGGAGCTCCTACAATGAGCAGTTCTTC,many,TRBV20-1,TRBJ2-1,TRBD2
CASTILIPGREYEDTQYF,TGTGCCAGCACAATTCTCATCCCGGGGCGGGAGTATGAAGATACGCAGTATTTT,few,TRBV12-3/TRBV12-4,TRBJ2-3,TRBD2
CASSFRAGNYGYTF,TGTGCCAGCAGCTTCCGAGCAGGCAACTATGGCTACACCTTC,-,TRBV7-9,TRBJ1-2,-
CASSLTASREKLFF,TGCGCCAGCAGCTTGACAGCCTCCCGGGAAAAACTGTTTTTT,many,TRBV5-1,TRBJ1-4,-
CSAREKAFPGNTIYF,TGCAGTGCTAGAGAGAAGGCGTTCCCTGGAAACACCATATATTTT,once,TRBV20-1,TRBJ1-3,-
CASSPNGDQGHRGYTF,TGTGCCAGCAGCCCCAACGGAGACCAGGGTCATCGGGGCTACACCTTC,-,TRBV7-9,TRBJ1-2,-
CASSPYKGEKLFF,TGTGCCAGCAGCCCCTACAAGGGGGAAAAACTGTTTTTT,-,TRBV7-9,TRBJ1-4,-